The clone carrying this T cell receptor (beta chain) was counted at least ten times. Its target is not known. Axillary draining lymph nodes of breast cancer patients supplied the node samples. These data are taken from a study of breast tumors, draining lymph nodes, adjacent tissues. The study, taken as a whole, reports: Data fit most tumor T cells coming from lymph node, expanding in tumor. Luminal-like breast cancer showed significantly greater tumor-nontumor repertoire similarity than basal-like breast cancer did. Tumor repertoires ranked between lymph nodes and nontumor tissue in diversity, with V and J gene preferences. That most tumor T cells come from lymph nodes remained unproven.

Germline lookup yields CDR1 LNHDA and CDR2 SQIVND (reference sequence). The CDR3 totals 17 residues. The V gene lost 4 bases and the J gene lost 4 bases, with 20 bases spanning the gap. TCRdb recomputed calls from the multiplex PCR reads with MiXCR, one row per CDR3 protein. Of 170,000 or so distinct CDR3 sequences in the sample, roughly 30% were seen once. This sequence originates from a female donor with breast cancer. Some clones in this sample may be carry-over from other donors' samples. The sequencing sample was made of axillary lymph node tissue. This chain uses TRBV19 with TRBJ1-3; no reliable D call. CDR3 region: CASSTFRLLSPGNTIYF. CDR3 nucleotides: TGTGCCAGTAGTACCTTTAGATTGCTCAGCCCGGGAAACACCATATATTTT. The full variable domain, rest sourced from reference TRBV19 and TRBJ1-3, is DGGITQSPKYLFRKEGQNVTLSCEQNLNHDAMYWYRQDPGQGLRLIYYSQIVNDFQKGDIAEGYSVSREKKESFPLTVTSAQKNPTAFYLCASSTFRLLSPGNTIYFGEGSWLTVV.